Here is one TCR beta chain with its context. Its antigen has not been determined. No much larger clonotype is one base removed from it; base qualities were not supplied. Reading from cysteine to phenylalanine, the CDR3 counts 16 amino acids. This entry keeps only the CDR3 DNA: 48 bases, framed from base 1. Reading the germline V gene gives CDR1 SGHVS and CDR2 FQNEAQ. The germline V and J ends show losses of 4 bases and 2 bases respectively, and no gene match explains 7 bases of the junction. The data originate from a study of glioma-infiltrating T cells after dendritic cell vaccination listed by TCRdb under 2016. In terms of the full investigation: A cohort of 15 or so glioblastoma patients from Phase I and II dendritic cell vaccination trials was included, of whom 9 were newly diagnosed and 6 had recurrent disease. Tumor-infiltrating lymphocyte content was quantified and tumor and blood repertoires were compared in dendritic cell-vaccinated glioblastoma patients by deep sequencing of TCR beta CDR3 regions. The vaccine consisted of monocyte-derived dendritic cells cultured about 7 days with IL-4 and GM-CSF, then pulsed overnight with autologous tumor lysate. TCR sequencing metrics, including TIL content and tumor-blood repertoire overlap, were correlated with survival after dendritic cell vaccination. Each patient got three intradermal injections of the dendritic cell vaccine, spaced at biweekly intervals, in the arm below the axilla. Between the early 2000s and the early 2010s, the patients were given dendritic cell vaccination pulsed with autologous tumor lysate.

The sample's time point, from its label and the paper: after dendritic cell vaccination, including at tumor progression/relapse. Patients were selected for having adequate residual fresh-frozen tumor tissue and more than two years of available survival data. Molecular status otherwise varied across the glioblastoma patients, but none of them carried an isocitrate dehydrogenase mutation. PBMC collection took place before vaccination, two weeks after the third vaccination, and at tumor progression if progression occurred. The Qiagen DNeasy Blood extraction Kit was used for extraction of genomic DNA. Using the immunoSEQ assay, TCRB CDR3 regions were amplified from approximately 1.9 micrograms of genomic DNA, or from all available DNA when less than that was on hand. The multiplex PCR relied on 60 forward primers for TCR V beta segments and 13 reverse primers for J beta segments. To estimate reads per starting template, synthetic control templates were spiked into each sample at limiting dilution. The Illumina HiSeq System generated sequencing reads of 87 bp. For the original study's pipeline: PCR and sequencing errors were removed by a nearest neighbor algorithm that merged closely related sequences. TCR overlap was defined as the percentage of unique tumor TCR beta sequences that were also found in the peripheral blood of the same patient. Drawn from immuneACCESS, this table holds only the in-frame rearrangements with V and J called that TCRdb kept. Clones are partly lost; checked studies trace under half to an unresolved V gene and leave the rest unexplained. The V and J calls and clone size are taken from that table; D and trimming were inferred from the DNA. Present in this sample are more than 95,000 clones, 90% of which were seen just once. Around 2.6% of the sample rests with the top ten.

The investigation overall reported the following: TCR clonality showed no direct relationship with survival, which suggests that a diverse polyclonal response may matter. Longer time to progression and overall survival after dendritic cell vaccination were predicted by higher estimated pretreatment TIL content. The cohort was small and heterogeneous, with few patients having full blood and tumor sets and even fewer initial-recurrent tumor pairs. The response model built on TCR overlap across three groups was characterized as speculative, with prospective validation still needed.

Sequences were derived from blood, sampled after dendritic cell vaccination. This chain joins TRBV7-8 to TRBJ2-7; the junction holds 11 bases that match TRBD2. The clonotype comes from a human donor with glioblastoma. The bases read TGTGCCAGCAGCTCTCCGGGACTAGCGGTAACCTACGAGCAGTACTTC. This encodes CASSSPGLAVTYEQYF.